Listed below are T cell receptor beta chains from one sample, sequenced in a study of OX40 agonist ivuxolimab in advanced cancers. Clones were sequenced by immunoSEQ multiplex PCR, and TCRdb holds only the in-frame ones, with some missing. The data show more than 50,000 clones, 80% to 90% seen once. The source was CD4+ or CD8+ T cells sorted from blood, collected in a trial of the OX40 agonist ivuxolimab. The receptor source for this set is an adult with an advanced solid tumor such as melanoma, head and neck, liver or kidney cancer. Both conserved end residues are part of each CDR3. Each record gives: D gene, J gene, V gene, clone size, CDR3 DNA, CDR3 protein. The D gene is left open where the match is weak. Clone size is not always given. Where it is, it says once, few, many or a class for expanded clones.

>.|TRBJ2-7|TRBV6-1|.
TGTGCCAGCAGTGACCCCCGGCCTAACGAGCAGTACTTC
CASSDPRPNEQYF
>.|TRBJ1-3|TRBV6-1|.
TGTGCCTATCGGACAGAGACCGGAAACACCATATATTTT
CAYRTETGNTIYF
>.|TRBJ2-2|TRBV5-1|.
TGCGCCAGCAGCTACGAAAGCGGTTACACCGGGGAGCTGTTTTTT
CASSYESGYTGELFF
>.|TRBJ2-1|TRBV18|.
TGTGCCAGCTCACCTTTGCCGGGACCGGAGCAGTTCTTC
CASSPLPGPEQFF
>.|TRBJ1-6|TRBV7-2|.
TGTGCCAGCAGCTTCCTAGGTAGGGTCCCCCTCCACTTT
CASSFLGRVPLHF
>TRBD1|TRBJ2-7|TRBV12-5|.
TGTGCTAGTCTATATACACAGGGGGCGCCCTACGAGCAGTACTTC
CASLYTQGAPYEQYF
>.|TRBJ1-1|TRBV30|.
TGTGCCTGGAGTAGGCCTTTCGAGACAAATAGTGAAGCTTTCTTT
CAWSRPFETNSEAFF
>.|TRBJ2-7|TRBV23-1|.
TGCGCCAGCAGTCAACCCCGTTTATGTTTGACAGCCAGGAAGCCCTACGAGCAGTACTTC
CASSQPRLCLTARKPYEQYF
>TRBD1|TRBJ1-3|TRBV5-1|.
TGCGCCAGCAGCTCGGGACAGGGGATTAGAAACACCATATATTTT
CASSSGQGIRNTIYF
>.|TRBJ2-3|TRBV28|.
TGTGCCAGCAGCCGCGTGGGGCCGAGGGGGGATACGCAGTATTTT
CASSRVGPRGDTQYF
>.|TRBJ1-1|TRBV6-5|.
TGTGCCAGCAGCCTCACTGAAGCTTTCTTT
CASSLTEAFF
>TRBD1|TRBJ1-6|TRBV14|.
TGTGCCAGCAGCCAAACGACAGGGCGCTCACCCCTCCACTTT
CASSQTTGRSPLHF
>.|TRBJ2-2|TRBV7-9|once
TGTGCCAGCAGCTTACGCGGGGCGACGAACACCGGGGAGCTGTTTTTT
CASSLRGATNTGELFF
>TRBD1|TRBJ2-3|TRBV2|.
TGTGCCAGCGGGGACAGGGGATTCACAGATACGCAGTATTTT
CASGDRGFTDTQYF
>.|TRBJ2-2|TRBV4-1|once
TGCGCCAGCAGCCAAGATGGGCCAGATCCCACCGGGGAGCTGTTTTTT
CASSQDGPDPTGELFF
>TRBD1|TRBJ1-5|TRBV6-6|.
TGTGCCAGCAGTGATCCAGGGGGTGGTCAGCCCCAGCATTTT
CASSDPGGGQPQHF
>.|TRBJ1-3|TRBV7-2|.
TGTGCCAGCAGCTTTGGGCAGCCCGGAAACACCATATATTTT
CASSFGQPGNTIYF
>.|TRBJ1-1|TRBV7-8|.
TGTGCCAGCAGCTTAGTATGGCAGACGAGGGCTGCCACTGAAGCTTTCTTT
CASSLVWQTRAATEAFF
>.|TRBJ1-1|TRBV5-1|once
TGCGCCAGCAGCCCGACACTGAGTTTAAAAAACACTGAAGCTTTCTTT
CASSPTLSLKNTEAFF
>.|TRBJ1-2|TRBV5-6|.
TGTGCCAGCAGCATTCGACAGAACTACTATGGCTACACCTTC
CASSIRQNYYGYTF
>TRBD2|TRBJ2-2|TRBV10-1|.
TGCGCCAGCAGTCCCGGAGGGGCGGGAGGTGGCGGGGAGCTGTTTTTT
CASSPGGAGGGGELFF
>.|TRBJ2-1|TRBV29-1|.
TGCAGCGCCTCAGGGAATAGTCGGGATGAGCAGTTCTTC
CSASGNSRDEQFF
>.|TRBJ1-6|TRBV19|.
TGTGCCAGTAGTACAACGGGTGGGGGTCGTTCACCCCTCCACTTT
CASSTTGGGRSPLHF
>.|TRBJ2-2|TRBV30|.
TGTGCCTGCCGGGCCCCCCATGGGACCGGGGAGCTGTTTTTT
CACRAPHGTGELFF
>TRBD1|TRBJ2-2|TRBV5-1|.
TGCGCCAGCAGCCTGACAGGGGAGGTAACCGGGGAGCTGTTTTTT
CASSLTGEVTGELFF
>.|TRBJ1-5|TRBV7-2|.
TGTGCCAGCAGCCAGAGGGGTTATAGCAATCAGCCCCAGCATTTT
CASSQRGYSNQPQHF
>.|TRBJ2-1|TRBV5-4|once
TGTGCCAGCAGCCTCGCTCAGTTAAGTAACAATGAGCAGTTCTTC
CASSLAQLSNNEQFF
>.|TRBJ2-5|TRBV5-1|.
TGCGCCAGCAGCTTGGGATCCAGGGGTCGCGAACCCCAAGAGACCCAGTACTTC
CASSLGSRGREPQETQYF
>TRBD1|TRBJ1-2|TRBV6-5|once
TGTGCCAGCAGCTCCCGGACAGGGTGGGGCTACACCTTC
CASSSRTGWGYTF
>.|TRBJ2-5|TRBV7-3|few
TGTGCCAGCAGCTTAAAGGCGGGAAGCCGGGAGACCCAGTACTTC
CASSLKAGSRETQYF
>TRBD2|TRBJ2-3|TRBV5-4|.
TGTGCCAGCAGCCTTAGCGGGAGGGCGAGAGATACGCAGTATTTT
CASSLSGRARDTQYF
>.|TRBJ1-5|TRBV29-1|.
TGCAGCGTAGGGGACACGTGGAATCAGCCCCAGCATTTT
CSVGDTWNQPQHF
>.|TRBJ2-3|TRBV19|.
TGTGCCAGTAGGTCCGGGCGCACAGATACGCAGTATTTT
CASRSGRTDTQYF
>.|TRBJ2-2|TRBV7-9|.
TGTGCCAGCAGCCGAACAGGGAACACCGGGGAGCTGTTTTTT
CASSRTGNTGELFF
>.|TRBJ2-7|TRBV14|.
TGTGCCAGCAGCCAAGGACAGGTTTACTACGAGCAGTACTTC
CASSQGQVYYEQYF
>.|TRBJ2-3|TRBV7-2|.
TGTGCCAGCAGCTTAGTCCGGGACGCAGGGGGGCTTGAGACGCAGTATTTT
CASSLVRDAGGLETQYF
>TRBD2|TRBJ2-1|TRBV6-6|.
TGTGCCAGTCACCGACTAGCGGGAGGGCATGAGCAGTTCTTC
CASHRLAGGHEQFF
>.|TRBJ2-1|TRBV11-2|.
TGTGCCAGCAGCTTAGATTGGGTAGGAGGGGGCCATGAGCAGTTCTTC
CASSLDWVGGGHEQFF
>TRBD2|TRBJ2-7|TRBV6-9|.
TGTGCCAGCAGTTCCGGAACGGGACTAGCCTACGAGCAGTACTTC
CASSSGTGLAYEQYF
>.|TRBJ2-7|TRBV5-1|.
TGCGCCAGCAGCACTCTCCAGGGGTCCTACGAGCAGTACTTC
CASSTLQGSYEQYF
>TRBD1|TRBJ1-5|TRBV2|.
TGTGCCAGCAGTGAAGCCAGGGGGCCGGATCAGCCCCAGCATTTT
CASSEARGPDQPQHF
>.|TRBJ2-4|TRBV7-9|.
TGTGCCAGTGCGGGGCCACAAGGCATTCAGTACTTC
CASAGPQGIQYF
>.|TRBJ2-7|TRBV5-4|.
TGTGCCAGCAGCGCTGTTGGTTACGAGCAGTACTTC
CASSAVGYEQYF
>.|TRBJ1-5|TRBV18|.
TGTGCCAGCTCCACCCAAGACAGGAATCAGCCCCAGCATTTT
CASSTQDRNQPQHF
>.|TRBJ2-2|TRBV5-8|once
TGTGCCAGCAGACCGGGCCATCCTGGGACCGGGGAGCTGTTTTTT
CASRPGHPGTGELFF
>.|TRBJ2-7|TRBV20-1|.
TGCAGTGCCGACCGTTACGAGCAGTACTTC
CSADRYEQYF
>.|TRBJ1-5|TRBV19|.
TGTGCCAGTAGTATACCGGGGATCAATCAGCCCCAGCATTTT
CASSIPGINQPQHF
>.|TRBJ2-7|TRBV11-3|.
TGTGCCAGCAGCCCCGATGGTCTGGGGGAGCAGTACTTC
CASSPDGLGEQYF
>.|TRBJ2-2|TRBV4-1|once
TGCGCCAGCAGCCTCCGGAGACAAAGGACCGGGGAGCTGTTTTTT
CASSLRRQRTGELFF
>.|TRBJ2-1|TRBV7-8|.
TGTGCCAGCAGCTTGCGTAGGGGGACGAGGAGCTCCTACAATGAGCAGTTCTTC
CASSLRRGTRSSYNEQFF
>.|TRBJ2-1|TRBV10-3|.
TGTGCCATCAGTCTTACTAGTATTCCTCTATACAATGAGCAGTTCTTC
CAISLTSIPLYNEQFF
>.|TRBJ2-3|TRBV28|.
TGTGCCAGCAGTACGAGGGGGGAGGGGAGGGATACGCAGTATTTT
CASSTRGEGRDTQYF
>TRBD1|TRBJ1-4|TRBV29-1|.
TGCAGCGTCTCCGGGACAGGGAATGAAAAACTGTTTTTT
CSVSGTGNEKLFF